This T cell receptor beta chain is from a study of T-cell reconstitution after alpha-beta-depleted transplantation in children. Germline CDR1 MNHNS, CDR2 SASEGT. Trimming took 5 bases from V and 12 from J; bases not matched to a gene: 11. CDR3 size: 14 residues. Preparation of the TCRbeta library involved a method that used unique molecular identifiers. TCRdb recomputed calls from the PCR reads with MiXCR, one row per CDR3 protein. The data hold about 600,000 distinct CDR3 sequences, with roughly a tenth observed a single time. The sample was PBMCs from the stem cell graft donor, taken from the stem cell graft. V usage is TRBV6-1 and J usage is TRBJ2-1; 9 bases align to TRBD2. This clonotype originated in a human donor who donated a stem cell graft to a child with acute myeloid leukemia. In nucleotides, the CDR3 is TGTGCCAGCAGTAAGCCGGGACTAGCCTCCTCGCAGTTCTTC. Protein product: CASSKPGLASSQFF.